Listed here are 22 T cell receptor beta chains from one sample, sequenced in a study of technical replicates of blood from a few donors. Only in-frame clones appear in the TCRdb table, and some are missing; sequencing was by immunoSEQ multiplex PCR. The sample has tens of thousands of clones, just under 95% seen once. Specimen: T cells isolated from PBMCs. All receptors come from a human donor in good health.

The V gene is TRBV19, the J gene TRBJ2-1, with D perhaps matching TRBD1 (5 bases). This CDR3 comprises 11 residues. CDR1 and CDR2 from the germline V gene are LNHDA and SQIVND (reference sequence). V was pared by 5 bases and J by 9 bases, with 8 bases between. The CDR3 DNA sequence: TGTGCCAGTAGTTCAAGGGGTGAGCAGTTCTTC. As protein: CASSSRGEQFF.

Here the CDR3 reads CAWSWTSGRDEQFF. DNA of the CDR3: TGTGCCTGGAGTTGGACTAGCGGTAGGGATGAGCAGTTCTTC. This rearrangement joins TRBV30 to TRBJ2-1, with 10 bases fitting TRBD2. After removal of 2 bases from V and 8 bases from J, the junction contained 6 bases not matched to a gene. The CDR3 is 14 amino acids. Germline assignment: CDR1 GTSNPN and CDR2 SVGIG (reference sequence). The full variable domain, rest sourced from reference TRBV30 and TRBJ2-1, is SQTIHQWPATLVQPVGSPLSLECTVEGTSNPNLYWYRQAAGRGLQLLFYSVGIGQISSEVPQNLSASRPQDRQFILSSKKLLLSDSGFYLCAWSWTSGRDEQFFGPGTRLTVL.

The chain recombines TRBV9 with TRBJ2-7, with a weak D call TRBD2 (6 bases). V dropped 3 bases and J dropped 4 bases, with 20 bases sitting between them. Per germline, CDR1 SGDLS and CDR2 YYNGEE. This CDR3 contains 16 residues. The CDR3 DNA reads TGTGCCAGCAGCGGACGCGGGACGGCAGATTATTACGAGCAGTACTTC. Translating it yields CASSGRGTADYYEQYF.

This clone was detected once. The chain uses TRBV5-1 and TRBJ1-4, with D perhaps matching TRBD1 (5 bases). CDR3 length: 16 residues. V lost 1 base and J 7 bases, leaving 17 bases between the germline ends. Germline values: CDR1 SGHRS, CDR2 YFSETQ. The CDR3 nucleotides are TGCGCCAGCAGCTTGACGATCGGGGGTTTTGTTGAAAAACTGTTTTTT. Protein: CASSLTIGGFVEKLFF. The complete variable domain, with remaining parts taken from reference TRBV5-1 and TRBJ1-4, reads KAGVTQTPRYLIKTRGQQVTLSCSPISGHRSVSWYQQTPGQGLQFLFEYFSETQRNKGNFPGRFSGRQFSNSRSEMNVSTLELGDSALYLCASSLTIGGFVEKLFFGSGTQLSVL.

This chain uses TRBV6-1 with TRBJ2-3, with unresolved D. Germline CDR1 and CDR2: MNHNS and SASEGT. With 2 bases removed from V and 4 bases from J, the gap between germline ends came to 19 bases. The CDR3 has 17 amino acids. CDR3 amino acids: CASSERLSLVNPDTQYF. Here the CDR3 DNA reads TGTGCCAGCAGTGAACGTTTGAGCCTAGTGAATCCAGATACGCAGTATTTT.

The chain is built from TRBV5-1 and TRBJ2-5, with D possibly being TRBD2 (7 bases). The CDR3 is 15 amino acids. V dropped 2 bases and J dropped 5 bases, with 16 bases sitting between them. In germline, CDR1 is SGHRS, CDR2 YFSETQ. CDR3: CASSLTPGGRETQYF. The CDR3, as DNA: TGCGCCAGCAGCTTAACCCCGGGGGGCCGGGAGACCCAGTACTTC.

This chain joins TRBV6-1 and TRBJ2-1, with D uncertain. Germline V gene lookup returns CDR1 MNHNS and CDR2 SASEGT. Trimming removed 7 bases from V and 5 bases from J, with 9 bases in between. This CDR3 has 12 residues. This chain's CDR3 is CASKSVHNEQFF. Written as DNA, the CDR3 is TGTGCCAGCAAGTCGGTCCACAATGAGCAGTTCTTC.

V usage is TRBV2 and J usage is TRBJ2-3; D not certain. Trimming took 4 bases from V and 4 from J, leaving 9 bases between them. CDR3 length: 13 residues. Germline V gene lookup returns CDR1 SNHLY and CDR2 FYNNEI. Here the CDR3 DNA reads TGTGCCAGCAGTGGTGTTGCGGCAGATACGCAGTATTTT. Residues: CASSGVAADTQYF.

The rearrangement joins TRBV6-1 to TRBJ2-5; possibly TRBD2 for D (6 bases). The V gene lost 3 bases and the J gene lost 5 bases, with 13 bases spanning the gap. CDR1 and CDR2 from the germline V gene are MNHNS and SASEGT. The CDR3 extends over 14 amino acids. The CDR3 spells CASSDGGGIETQYF. CDR3 coding DNA: TGTGCCAGCAGTGATGGAGGAGGGATCGAGACCCAGTACTTC.

This chain joins TRBV5-1 and TRBJ2-3, with 7 bases aligning to TRBD2. V gave up 4 bases and J gave up 1 base; unmatched junction bases: 9. Germline loops: CDR1 SGHRS, CDR2 YFSETQ. The CDR3 spans 16 residues. DNA of the CDR3: TGCGCCAGCAGCCCCGGACTAGATGGCGGCACAGATACGCAGTATTTT. Amino acids: CASSPGLDGGTDTQYF.

The genes are TRBV2 and TRBJ2-5, with 7 bases aligning to TRBD2. The V gene's germline CDR1 is SNHLY and CDR2 FYNNEI. J was trimmed by 5 bases and V by 6 bases; bases with no gene match: 18. CDR3 length: 17 amino acids. This CDR3 reads CASSEFLGAGSRETQYF. In DNA form, the CDR3 reads TGTGCCAGCAGCGAATTCTTAGGAGCGGGGTCGCGGGAGACCCAGTACTTC.

J is TRBJ1-1 and V is TRBV19, with a possible D match to TRBD1 (6 bases). The CDR3 runs 15 residues. CDR1 and CDR2 (germline): LNHDA, SQIVND (reference sequence). The V gene lost 1 base and the J gene lost 3 bases, with 12 bases spanning the gap. CDR3 sequence (DNA): TGTGCCAGTAGTATAGGCGCAGGGGTCGACACTGAAGCTTTCTTT. It yields the protein CASSIGAGVDTEAFF. Together with reference TRBV19 and TRBJ1-1, the CDR3 gives the full variable domain: DGGITQSPKYLFRKEGQNVTLSCEQNLNHDAMYWYRQDPGQGLRLIYYSQIVNDFQKGDIAEGYSVSREKKESFPLTVTSAQKNPTAFYLCASSIGAGVDTEAFFGQGTRLTVV.

V gene TRBV12-1 combines with J gene TRBJ2-7; TRBD2 reflects the table's D call only, with no check against the DNA. TRBV12-1 corresponds to a pseudogene. The CDR3 length is 12 residues. Here the CDR3 DNA reads TGTGCCAGCAGCTTCAATTGGAGCGAGCAGTACTTC. Translating gives CASSFNWSEQYF.

The chain recombines TRBV10-1 with TRBJ2-1; 9 bases fit TRBD1. The CDR3 covers 15 residues. Looked up from germline, CDR1 is WNHNN and CDR2 is SYGVQD (reference sequence). V shed 2 bases, J shed 4 bases, and the junction held 3 bases outside the gene matches. The CDR3, as DNA: TGCGCCAGCAGTGAGCAACAGGGGGCGTACAATGAGCAGTTCTTC. Encoded protein: CASSEQQGAYNEQFF.

The rearrangement uses TRBV19 and TRBJ1-2; no reliable D call. The CDR3 sequence is 14 residues long. Trimming took off 2 bases at V and 4 bases at J, with 11 bases between the two ends. Germline CDR1 LNHDA, CDR2 SQIVND (reference sequence). CDR3 DNA sequence: TGTGCCAGTAGTATATCGGAGGCGTCCTATGGCTACACCTTC. Protein product: CASSISEASYGYTF.

V is TRBV4-1 and J is TRBJ2-7; 8 bases fit TRBD2. CDR3 size: 16 residues. The germline V gene encodes CDR1 MGHRA and CDR2 YSYEKL. Trimming took 2 bases from V and 5 from J; bases not matched to a gene: 11. The CDR3 reads CASSQTGGTIGDEQYF. The CDR3 nucleotides read TGCGCCAGCAGCCAAACGGGGGGGACTATTGGGGACGAGCAGTACTTC.

The table lists this clone with a count of one. The chain links TRBV6-6 to TRBJ1-1, with no clear D. The CDR3 contains 15 residues. Between the trimmed V and J ends, which lost 2 bases and 1 base, there was a span of 11 bases. Germline-derived CDR1 and CDR2 are MNHNY and SVGAGI (reference sequence). CDR3 in amino acids: CASSYGAGKNTEAFF. In nucleotides, the CDR3 is TGTGCCAGCAGTTACGGTGCGGGAAAGAACACTGAAGCTTTCTTT.

The chain joins TRBV10-1 to TRBJ2-5; possible D gene TRBD2, 6 bases. Germline V CDR1 and CDR2: WNHNN, SYGVQD (reference sequence). V was clipped by 4 bases and J by 3 bases, with 15 bases between them. The CDR3 spans 15 residues. The CDR3 sequence is CASSASRGGEETQYF. DNA of the CDR3: TGCGCCAGCAGTGCTTCTCGAGGCGGGGAAGAGACCCAGTACTTC.

V usage is TRBV21-1 and J usage is TRBJ2-7; TRBD1, the table's D call, lacks a check against the DNA. TRBV21-1 constitutes a pseudogene. CDR3 length equals 11 residues. The CDR3 protein is CASSKQVEQYF. The CDR3 DNA sequence: TGTGCCAGCAGCAAACAGGTCGAGCAGTACTTC.

This clone was seen once. J is TRBJ2-1 and V is TRBV29-1, with TRBD1 matching over 9 bases. The CDR3 covers 14 residues. Germline-derived CDR1 and CDR2 are SQVTM and ANQGSEA. The J segment lost 5 bases and the V segment lost 5 bases, leaving 7 bases of the junction unmatched. The CDR3 spells CSVPTGGTHNEQFF. The CDR3 DNA sequence: TGCAGCGTTCCAACAGGGGGCACCCACAATGAGCAGTTCTTC.

This rearrangement joins TRBV6-5 to TRBJ2-1; 9 positions agree with TRBD2. Germline CDR1 reads MNHEY; CDR2 reads SVGAGI. The CDR3 has 13 residues. Losses at the gene ends were 0 bases for V and 9 bases for J; bases not matched to a gene: 0. The CDR3 region has the DNA TGTGCCAGCAGTTACTCTAGCGGGGGTGAGCAGTTCTTC. Protein product: CASSYSSGGEQFF.

This chain links TRBV9 with TRBJ1-4; 8 positions agree with TRBD1. In germline, CDR1 is SGDLS, CDR2 YYNGEE. The CDR3 runs 15 residues. Trimming took 0 bases from V and 11 from J; bases not matched to a gene: 9. The CDR3 is CASSVGVGQGQKLFF. CDR3 nucleotides: TGTGCCAGCAGCGTAGGGGTCGGACAGGGTCAGAAACTGTTTTTT.